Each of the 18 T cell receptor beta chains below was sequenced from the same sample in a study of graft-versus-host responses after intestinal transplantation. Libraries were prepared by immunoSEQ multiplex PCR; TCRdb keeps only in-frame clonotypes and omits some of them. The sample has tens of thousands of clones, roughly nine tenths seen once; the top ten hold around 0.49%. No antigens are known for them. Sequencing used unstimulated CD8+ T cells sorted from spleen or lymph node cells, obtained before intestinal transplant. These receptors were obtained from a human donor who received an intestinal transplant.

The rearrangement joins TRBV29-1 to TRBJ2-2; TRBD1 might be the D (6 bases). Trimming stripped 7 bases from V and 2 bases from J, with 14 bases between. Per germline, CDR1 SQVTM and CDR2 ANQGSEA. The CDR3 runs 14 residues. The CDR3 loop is CSALPRGNTGELFF. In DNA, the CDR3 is TGCAGCGCACTCCCCAGGGGTAACACCGGGGAGCTGTTTTTT.

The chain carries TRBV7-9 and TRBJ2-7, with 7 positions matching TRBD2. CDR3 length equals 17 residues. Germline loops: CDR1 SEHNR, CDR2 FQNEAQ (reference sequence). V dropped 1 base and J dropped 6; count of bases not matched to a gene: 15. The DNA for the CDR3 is TGTGCCAGCAGCTTAGAGGGTGTCATCAGCGGGGCCTCCGAGCAGTACTTC. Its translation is CASSLEGVISGASEQYF.

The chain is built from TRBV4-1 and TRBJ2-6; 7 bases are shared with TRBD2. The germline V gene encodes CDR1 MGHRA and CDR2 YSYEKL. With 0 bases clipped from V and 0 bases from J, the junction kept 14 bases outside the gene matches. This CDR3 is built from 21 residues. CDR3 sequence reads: CASSQDPNFGGIISGANVLTF. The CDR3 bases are TGCGCCAGCAGCCAAGACCCTAACTTCGGGGGGATCATCTCTGGGGCCAACGTCCTGACTTTC.

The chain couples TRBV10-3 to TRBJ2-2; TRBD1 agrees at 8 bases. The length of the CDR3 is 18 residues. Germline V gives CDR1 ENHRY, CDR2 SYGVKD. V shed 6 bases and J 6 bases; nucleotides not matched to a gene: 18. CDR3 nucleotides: TGTGCCATCAGGGGGCCATCAGTGAGCCGACAGGGGTCCGGGGAGCTGTTTTTT. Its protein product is CAIRGPSVSRQGSGELFF.

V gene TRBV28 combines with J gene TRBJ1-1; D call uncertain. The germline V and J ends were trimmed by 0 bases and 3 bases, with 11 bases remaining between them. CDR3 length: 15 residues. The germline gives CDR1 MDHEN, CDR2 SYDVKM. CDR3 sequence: CASSLWAARDTEAFF. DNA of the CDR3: TGTGCCAGCAGTTTATGGGCGGCGCGGGACACTGAAGCTTTCTTT.

The CDR3 DNA sequence: TGTGCCAGTAGTATAGACAGGAAAGGCAATCAGCCCCAGCATTTT. Translating it yields CASSIDRKGNQPQHF. The chain employs TRBV19 and TRBJ1-5; no definite D call. CDR1 is LNHDA and CDR2 is SQIVND in the germline V gene (reference sequence). This CDR3 comprises 15 residues. V lost 0 bases and J 2 bases, leaving 8 bases between the germline ends.

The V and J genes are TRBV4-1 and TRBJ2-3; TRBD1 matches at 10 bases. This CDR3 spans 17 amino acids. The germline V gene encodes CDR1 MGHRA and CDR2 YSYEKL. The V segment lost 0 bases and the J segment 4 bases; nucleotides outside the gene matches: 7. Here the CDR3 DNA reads TGCGCCAGCAGCCAAGAAGGGGACAGGGGTAAAGCAGATACGCAGTATTTT. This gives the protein CASSQEGDRGKADTQYF.

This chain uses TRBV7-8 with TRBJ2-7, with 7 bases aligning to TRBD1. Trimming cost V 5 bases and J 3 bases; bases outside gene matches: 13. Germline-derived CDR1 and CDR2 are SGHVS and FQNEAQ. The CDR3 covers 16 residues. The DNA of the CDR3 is TGTGCCAGCAGCCCGAGCCGGGACAGTTTATTCTACGAGCAGTACTTC. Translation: CASSPSRDSLFYEQYF.

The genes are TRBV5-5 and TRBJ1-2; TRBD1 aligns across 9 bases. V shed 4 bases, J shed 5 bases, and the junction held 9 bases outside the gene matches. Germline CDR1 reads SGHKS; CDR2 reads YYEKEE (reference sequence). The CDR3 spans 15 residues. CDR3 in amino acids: CASSPFRDRVYGYTF. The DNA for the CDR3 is TGTGCCAGCAGCCCCTTCCGGGACAGGGTATATGGCTACACCTTC.

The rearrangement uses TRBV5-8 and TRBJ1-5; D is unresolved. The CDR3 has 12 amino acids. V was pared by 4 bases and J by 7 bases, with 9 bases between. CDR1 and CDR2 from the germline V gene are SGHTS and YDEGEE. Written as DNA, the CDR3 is TGTGCCAGCAGCCAATGGGAGCAGCCCCAGCATTTT. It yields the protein CASSQWEQPQHF.

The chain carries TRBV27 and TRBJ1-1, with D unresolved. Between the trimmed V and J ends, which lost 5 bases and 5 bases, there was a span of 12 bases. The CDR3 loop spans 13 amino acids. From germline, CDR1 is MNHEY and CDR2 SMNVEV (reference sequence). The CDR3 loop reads CASSIDRRTEAFF. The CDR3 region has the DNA TGTGCCAGCAGTATTGATCGGAGAACTGAAGCTTTCTTT.

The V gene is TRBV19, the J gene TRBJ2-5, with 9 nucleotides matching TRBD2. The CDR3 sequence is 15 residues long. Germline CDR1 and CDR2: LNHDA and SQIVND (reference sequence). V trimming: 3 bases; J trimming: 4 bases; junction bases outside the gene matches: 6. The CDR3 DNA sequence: TGTGCCAGTAGTATTCGTCTAGCGGGAACAGAGACCCAGTACTTC. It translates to CASSIRLAGTETQYF.

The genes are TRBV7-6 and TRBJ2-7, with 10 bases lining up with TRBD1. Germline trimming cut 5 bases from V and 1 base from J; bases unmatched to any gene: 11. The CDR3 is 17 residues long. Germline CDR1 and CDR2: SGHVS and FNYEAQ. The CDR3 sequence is CASSPQPGTGVSYEQYF. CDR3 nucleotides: TGTGCCAGCAGCCCGCAGCCCGGGACAGGGGTTTCCTACGAGCAGTACTTC.

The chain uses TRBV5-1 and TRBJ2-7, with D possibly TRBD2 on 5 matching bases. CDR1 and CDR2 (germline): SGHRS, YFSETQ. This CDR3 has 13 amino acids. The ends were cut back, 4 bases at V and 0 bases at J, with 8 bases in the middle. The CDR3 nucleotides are TGCGCCAGCAGCCTCGGGAACTCCTACGAGCAGTACTTC. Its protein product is CASSLGNSYEQYF. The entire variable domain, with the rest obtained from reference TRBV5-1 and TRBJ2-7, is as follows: KAGVTQTPRYLIKTRGQQVTLSCSPISGHRSVSWYQQTPGQGLQFLFEYFSETQRNKGNFPGRFSGRQFSNSRSEMNVSTLELGDSALYLCASSLGNSYEQYFGPGTRLTVT.

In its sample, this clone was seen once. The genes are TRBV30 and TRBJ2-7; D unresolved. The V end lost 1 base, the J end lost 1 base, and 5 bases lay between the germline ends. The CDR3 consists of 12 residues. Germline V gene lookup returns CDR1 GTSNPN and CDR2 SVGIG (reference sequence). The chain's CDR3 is CAWSGGSYEQYF. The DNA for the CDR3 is TGTGCCTGGAGTGGAGGATCCTACGAGCAGTACTTC.

CDR3 region: CAWAGLPYEQYF. In DNA form, the CDR3 reads TGTGCCTGGGCAGGGCTCCCCTACGAGCAGTACTTC. This chain connects TRBV30 to TRBJ2-7; maybe TRBD1 (5 bases). Germline CDR1 GTSNPN, CDR2 SVGIG (reference sequence). Between the trimmed V and J ends, which lost 5 bases and 2 bases, there was a span of 10 bases. This CDR3 has 12 amino acids.

This CDR3 reads CASSSGTSLADTQYF. Written as DNA, the CDR3 is TGTGCCAGCAGTTCCGGGACTAGCCTTGCAGATACGCAGTATTTT. The chain combines TRBV28 with TRBJ2-3, with 9 bases matching TRBD2. The CDR3 is made up of 15 amino acids. V shed 4 bases, J shed 4 bases, and the junction held 6 bases outside the gene matches. Germline values: CDR1 MDHEN, CDR2 SYDVKM.

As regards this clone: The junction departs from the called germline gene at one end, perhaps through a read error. The CDR3 DNA sequence: TGTGCCAGCACCTTGGGGCCGAAAGAGACCCAGTACTTC. Its translation: CASTLGPKETQYF. This sequence joins TRBV5-6 and TRBJ2-5; weak D call: TRBD1 (5 bases). CDR3 size: 13 residues. CDR1 and CDR2 (germline): SGHDT, YYEEEE.